This paragraph reports one T cell receptor beta chain. Its cognate antigen is unknown. The sample's treatment: some 19 received Ad26.COV2.S at low or high dose, single or two shots; five or six received placebo; per-sample allocation not given. Samples were taken on day 63 after the first vaccine or placebo injection. This specimen belongs to a study of Ad26.COV2.S vaccination and SARS-CoV-2 variants. Study summary: Sample donor was a member of the COV1001 Ad26.COV2.S trial arm. Ad26.COV2.S given intramuscularly, once or twice 56 days apart.

Trimming left V 1 base short and J 0 bases short, with 14 bases between. CDR3 length: 17 residues. Germline CDR1 is MDHEN and CDR2 is SYDVKM. The study's findings and limits: CD8+ and CD4+ T cells specific for spike reportedly responded with substantial breadth after vaccination. Vaccinated individuals (as opposed to placebo recipients) had higher spike-specific TCR breadth.

Only in-frame clones appear in the TCRdb table, and some are missing; sequencing was by immunoSEQ multiplex PCR. Here the sample spans 300,000 to 400,000 clones, 88% being singletons. This TCR was recovered from a person aged 18-65 years who received the Ad26.COV2.S COVID-19 vaccine or a placebo. The rearrangement uses TRBV28 and TRBJ2-3; D may correspond to TRBD1 or TRBD2 (5 bases each). Sequences were derived from peripheral blood, sampled in a trial of Ad26.COV2.S vaccine versus placebo. In DNA form, the CDR3 reads TGTGCCAGCAGTTTATTTGATACGGGACCTAGCACAGATACGCAGTATTTT. It codes for CASSLFDTGPSTDTQYF.